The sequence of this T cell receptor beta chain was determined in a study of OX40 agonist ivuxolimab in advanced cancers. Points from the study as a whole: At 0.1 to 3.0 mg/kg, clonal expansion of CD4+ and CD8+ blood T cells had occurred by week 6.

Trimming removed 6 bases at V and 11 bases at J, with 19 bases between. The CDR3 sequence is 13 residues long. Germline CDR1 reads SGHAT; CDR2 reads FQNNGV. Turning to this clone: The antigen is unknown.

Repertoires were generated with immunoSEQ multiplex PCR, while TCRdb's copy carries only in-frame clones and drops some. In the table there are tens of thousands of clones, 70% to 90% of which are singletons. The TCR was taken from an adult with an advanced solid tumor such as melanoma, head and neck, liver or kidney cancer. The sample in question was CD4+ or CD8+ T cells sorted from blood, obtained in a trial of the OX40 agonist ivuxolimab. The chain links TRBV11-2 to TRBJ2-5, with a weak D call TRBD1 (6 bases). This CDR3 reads CASSSFGGQQQYF. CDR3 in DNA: TGTGCCAGCAGTTCATTTGGTGGACAGCAGCAGTACTTC.